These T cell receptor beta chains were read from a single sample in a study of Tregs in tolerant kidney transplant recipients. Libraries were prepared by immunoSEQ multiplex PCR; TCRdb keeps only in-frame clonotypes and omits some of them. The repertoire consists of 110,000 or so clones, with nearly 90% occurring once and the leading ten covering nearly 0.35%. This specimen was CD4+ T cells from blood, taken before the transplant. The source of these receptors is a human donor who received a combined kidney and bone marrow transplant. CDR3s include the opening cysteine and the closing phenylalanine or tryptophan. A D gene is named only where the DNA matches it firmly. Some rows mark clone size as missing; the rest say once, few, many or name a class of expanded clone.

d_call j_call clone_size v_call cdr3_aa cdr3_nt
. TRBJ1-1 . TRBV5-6 CASSRTANTEAFF TGTGCCAGCAGTAGGACAGCGAACACTGAAGCTTTCTTT
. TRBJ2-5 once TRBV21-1 CASSKQSPEQETQYF TGTGCCAGCAGCAAACAAAGTCCAGAACAAGAGACCCAGTACTTC
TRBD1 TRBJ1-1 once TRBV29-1 CSVMGQGIGAFF TGCAGCGTAATGGGACAGGGAATAGGAGCTTTCTTT
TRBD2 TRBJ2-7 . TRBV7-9 CASSSGTSGISSYEQYF TGTGCCAGCAGCTCCGGGACTAGCGGGATTAGCTCCTACGAGCAGTACTTC
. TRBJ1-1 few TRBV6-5 CASSPGNTEAFF TGTGCCAGCAGCCCCGGGAACACTGAAGCTTTCTTT
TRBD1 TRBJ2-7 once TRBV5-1 CASSSGQGEQYF TGCGCCAGCAGCTCGGGACAGGGAGAGCAGTACTTC
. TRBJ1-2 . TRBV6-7 CASSPVYLNYGYTF TGTGCCAGCAGCCCAGTGTACCTGAACTATGGCTACACCTTC
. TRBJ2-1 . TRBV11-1 CASSLGEVNEQFF TGTGCCAGCAGCTTAGGAGAGGTCAATGAGCAGTTCTTC
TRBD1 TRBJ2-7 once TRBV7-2 CASSYWKGAAYEQYF TGTGCCAGCAGCTACTGGAAGGGGGCCGCCTACGAGCAGTACTTC
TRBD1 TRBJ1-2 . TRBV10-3 CAISELVQDGTAIFNYGYTF TGTGCCATCAGTGAGCTGGTCCAAGACGGGACAGCAATTTTTAACTATGGCTACACCTTC
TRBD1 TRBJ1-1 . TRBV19 CASSPDRDTEAFF TGTGCCAGTAGTCCGGACAGGGACACTGAAGCTTTCTTT
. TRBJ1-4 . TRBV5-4 CASSRDWTNEKLFF TGTGCCAGCAGCCGGGATTGGACTAATGAAAAACTGTTTTTT
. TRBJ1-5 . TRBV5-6 CASSFGRGGGQPQHF TGTGCCAGCAGCTTCGGACGGGGAGGGGGTCAGCCCCAGCATTTT
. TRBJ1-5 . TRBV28 CASSLSGSGNQPQHF TGTGCCAGCAGTTTATCCGGGTCTGGGAATCAGCCCCAGCATTTT
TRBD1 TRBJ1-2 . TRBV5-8 CASSLPDRGLSYTF TGTGCCAGCAGCTTACCCGACAGGGGTCTAAGCTACACCTTC
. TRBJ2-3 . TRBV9 CASSPGDGGTDTQYF TGTGCCAGCAGCCCCGGGGATGGCGGCACAGATACGCAGTATTTT
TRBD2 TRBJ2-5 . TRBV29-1 CSVELAGAQTQYF TGCAGCGTTGAACTAGCGGGAGCCCAGACCCAGTACTTC
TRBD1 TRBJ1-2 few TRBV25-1 CASSADRSGGYTF TGTGCCAGCAGTGCGGACAGGAGTGGGGGCTACACCTTC
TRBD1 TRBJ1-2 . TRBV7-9 CASSPDRGHGYTF TGTGCCAGCAGCCCGGACAGGGGCCATGGCTACACCTTC
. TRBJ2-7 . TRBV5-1 CASSLVPGPGEQYF TGCGCCAGCAGCTTGGTCCCTGGTCCGGGGGAGCAGTACTTC
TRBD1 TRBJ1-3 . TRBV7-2 CASSSGGLNTIYF TGTGCCAGCAGCTCAGGGGGTCTAAACACCATATATTTT
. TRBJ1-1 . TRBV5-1 CASSLTGNMGTEAFF TGCGCCAGCAGCCTGACCGGGAACATGGGGACTGAAGCTTTCTTT
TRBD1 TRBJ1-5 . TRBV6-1 CASSDLTGQGSNQPQHF TGTGCCAGCAGTGACCTCACCGGACAGGGGTCCAATCAGCCCCAGCATTTT
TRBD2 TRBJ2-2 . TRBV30 CACATSGSSGELFF TGTGCCTGCGCGACTAGCGGGAGCTCCGGGGAGCTGTTTTTT
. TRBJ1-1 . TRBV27 CASKRPGNLATEAFF TGTGCCAGCAAACGTCCAGGGAATTTGGCCACTGAAGCTTTCTTT
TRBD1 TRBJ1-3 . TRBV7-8 CASSRNRGVSGNTIYF TGTGCCAGCAGCCGAAACAGGGGGGTCTCTGGAAACACCATATATTTT
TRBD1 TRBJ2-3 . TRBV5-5 CASRGQGEDTQYF TGTGCCAGCCGAGGGCAGGGGGAAGATACGCAGTATTTT
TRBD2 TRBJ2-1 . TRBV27 CASSSSRDYYNEQFF TGTGCCAGCAGTTCCTCCCGGGACTACTACAATGAGCAGTTCTTC
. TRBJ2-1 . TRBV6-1 CASSQSTQGVGEQFF TGTGCCAGCAGTCAATCGACACAGGGTGTGGGTGAGCAGTTCTTC
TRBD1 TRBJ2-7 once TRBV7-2 CASSWTGDYEQYF TGTGCCAGCAGCTGGACAGGGGACTACGAGCAGTACTTC
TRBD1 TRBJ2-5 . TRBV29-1 CSVTGGQETQYF TGCAGCGTTACAGGGGGTCAAGAGACCCAGTACTTC
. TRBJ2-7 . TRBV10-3 CATTGFPPYEQYF TGTGCCACCACAGGGTTCCCGCCCTACGAGCAGTACTTC
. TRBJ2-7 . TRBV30 CAWSRLADYEQYF TGTGCCTGGAGTCGCCTAGCAGACTACGAGCAGTACTTC
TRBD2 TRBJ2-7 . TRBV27 CASKLAGYRTYEQYF TGTGCCAGCAAACTAGCGGGGTATAGAACCTACGAGCAGTACTTC
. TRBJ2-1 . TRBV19 CASISHYNEQFF TGTGCCAGTATTTCACATTACAATGAGCAGTTCTTC
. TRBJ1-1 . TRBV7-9 CASIRQTLEEAFF TGTGCCAGCATACGACAGACCTTGGAAGAAGCTTTCTTT
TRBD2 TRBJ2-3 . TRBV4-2 CASSQRSAGLGSTDTQYF TGTGCCAGCAGCCAAAGGTCAGCGGGGCTTGGGAGCACAGATACGCAGTATTTT
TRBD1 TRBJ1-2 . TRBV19 CASTGRQGYGYTF TGTGCCAGTACCGGACGACAGGGATATGGCTACACCTTC
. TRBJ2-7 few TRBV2 CASKLDYTYEQYF TGTGCCAGCAAACTTGACTACACCTACGAGCAGTACTTC
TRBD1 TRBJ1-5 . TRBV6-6 CASSPGTGKGQPQHF TGTGCCAGCAGTCCAGGGACAGGAAAAGGACAGCCCCAGCATTTT
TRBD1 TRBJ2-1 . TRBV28 CASSLPTGTGVGEQFF TGTGCCAGCAGTTTACCCACCGGGACAGGGGTCGGTGAGCAGTTCTTC
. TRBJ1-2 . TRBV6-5 CASSEEGVFFF TGTGCCAGCAGTGAAGAGGGGGTCTTCTTCTTC
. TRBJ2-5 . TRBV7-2 CASSLESYRGTQYF TGTGCCAGCAGCTTAGAGAGTTATCGTGGGACCCAGTACTTC
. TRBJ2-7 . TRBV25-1 CASSELNYEQYF TGTGCCAGCAGTGAATTAAACTACGAGCAGTACTTC